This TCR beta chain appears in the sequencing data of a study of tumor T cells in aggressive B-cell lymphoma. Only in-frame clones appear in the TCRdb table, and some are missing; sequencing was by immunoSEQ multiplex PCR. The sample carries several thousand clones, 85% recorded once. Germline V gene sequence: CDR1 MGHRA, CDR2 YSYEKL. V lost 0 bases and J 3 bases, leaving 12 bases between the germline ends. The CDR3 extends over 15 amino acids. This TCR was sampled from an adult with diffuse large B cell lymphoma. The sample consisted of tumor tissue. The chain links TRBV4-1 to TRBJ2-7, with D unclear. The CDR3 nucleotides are TGCGCCAGCAGCCAAGAGGGTGGCGGATTCTACGAGCAGTACTTC. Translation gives CASSQEGGGFYEQYF.